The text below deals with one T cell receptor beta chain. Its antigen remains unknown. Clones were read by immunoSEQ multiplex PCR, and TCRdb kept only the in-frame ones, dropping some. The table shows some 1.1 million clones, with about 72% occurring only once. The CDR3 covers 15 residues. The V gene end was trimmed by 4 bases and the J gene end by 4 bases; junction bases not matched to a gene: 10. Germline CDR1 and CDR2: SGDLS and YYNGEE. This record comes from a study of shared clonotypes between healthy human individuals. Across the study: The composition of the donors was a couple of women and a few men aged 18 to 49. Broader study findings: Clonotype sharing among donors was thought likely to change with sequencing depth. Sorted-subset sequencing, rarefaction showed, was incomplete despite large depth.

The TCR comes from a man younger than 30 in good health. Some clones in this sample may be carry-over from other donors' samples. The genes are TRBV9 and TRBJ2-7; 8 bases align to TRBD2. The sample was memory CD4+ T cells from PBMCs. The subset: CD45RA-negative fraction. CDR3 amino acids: CASSSSGRSRYEQYF. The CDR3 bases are TGTGCCAGCAGCTCCAGCGGGAGATCAAGATACGAGCAGTACTTC.